This TCR beta chain appears in the sequencing data of a study of T cells in Graves' hyperthyroidism and ophthalmopathy. Findings and caveats of the study: From stable hyperthyroidism, ophthalmopathy was separated by a 13 V-J model. Within blood appeared most thyroid clonotypes that had expanded above 0.001.

The CDR3 spans 16 residues. Germline trimming cut 6 bases from V and 2 bases from J; bases unmatched to any gene: 9. Amplification targeted TCR beta CDR3 regions from RNA transcripts. HTBI primers were the set used in a first-round RT-PCR of the TCR CDR3. TCRdb passed the multiplex PCR reads through MiXCR, listing each CDR3 protein once. This sample has hundreds of thousands of distinct CDR3 sequences, with roughly 14% found just once. The table lists this clonotype with many counts. As yet, its antigen is unknown. This clonotype was sampled from a woman in her forties with Graves' ophthalmopathy. The chain has TRBV12-3 or TRBV12-4 and TRBJ1-5; 8 bases align to TRBD1. Sequenced input: blood. In DNA form, the CDR3 reads TGTGCCAGCAGCTTGCAGGGGGCAGGGGGCAATCAGCCCCAGCATTTT. It yields the protein CASSLQGAGGNQPQHF.